The source of this T cell receptor (beta chain) is a study of cytomegalovirus exposure and HLA in healthy donors (dated by TCRdb to about 2017). For the wider study: In an earlier analysis of about 560 of the donors, 276 Gb of sequence data and 90 million to 120 million unique TCR beta sequences from 150 million to 200 million T cells were reported. About 300 gigabases of sequencing data and 70 million to 85 million unique TCR sequences were included in an early release covering about 700 HLA-typed donors. Of the approximately 400 genotyped donors, more than 75% were placed in the genetic ancestry cluster associated with self-reported Caucasian donors. The study aimed to test whether cataloging public T cell receptors could reveal signatures of past pathogen exposure. The study used immunosequencing to profile the T cell repertoires of hundreds of subjects and linked those repertoires to cytomegalovirus serostatus. Besides the first cohort of approximately 710 subjects, a separate validation cohort made up of around 120 different subjects was used. To predict cytomegalovirus infection status, the study brought together high-throughput TCR immunosequencing, statistical association of individual TCRs with disease status, and machine learning. To study patterns of TCR occurrence, a later analysis re-analyzed previously published TCR beta repertoires from 650 to 750 donors and added high-resolution HLA genotyping. Rather than using new phenotypic data, the later analysis identified candidate immune exposures from TCR beta sequences and from how often those sequences occurred across donors. An earlier analysis of around 580 of the donors used high-throughput TCR beta sequencing to judge whether each TCR beta V gene segment behaved as functional or pseudogenic. Alongside the repertoire data, information on donor age, sex, ethnicity and CMV serostatus was compiled. A later genetic analysis used genome-wide SNP genotypes for about three fifths of the 666 donors, treating that subset as a discovery cohort. Every discovery cohort repertoire had been produced on one sequencing platform. HLA typing covered class I and class II loci at four-digit resolution. Typing coverage varied by locus: roughly 629-630 donors for A, B, C, DRB1 and DQB1; roughly 500 for DQA1; more than 600 for DPA1; about 450 for DPB1. Because of strong linkage in the cohort, roughly five DR-DQ haplotypes were treated as single units for association and clustering. Among some 400 genotyped donors of the cohort, an average of roughly 230,000 unique TCR beta nucleotide sequences was sequenced per donor, of which about 20% were non-productive. Broader findings and caveats from the paper: The only immune exposure information available for the cohort was CMV serostatus. This cohort had only TCR beta chains sequenced, and the lack of alpha or paired-chain data limited which features could be detected. In a later genetic analysis, a missense DCLRE1C variant was associated with V-gene and J-gene trimming of TCR beta chains, and the association was replicated in an independent cohort. In vitro tests confirmed that three of the cytomegalovirus-associated TCR beta chains recognize cytomegalovirus antigens. Most CMV-associated TCR beta chains appeared to be HLA-restricted in a later analysis, and the HLA associations seemed to be driven largely by CMV exposure. In the study, around 150 TCR beta chains were listed as associated with cytomegalovirus. The classifier was reported to diagnose cytomegalovirus status with high specificity and sensitivity in both the original and validation cohorts. A later genetic analysis reported fewer N-insertions in productive TCRs among donors in an Asian-associated ancestry cluster than the 666-donor mean. Some IMGT-functional V segments, including TRBV6-2 and TRBV6-3, could not be told apart with the 87-base-pair reads, so those segments were excluded. The sequencing pipeline was judged likely to have produced a cluster of highly shared sequence variants as a technical artifact. In a later analysis, several top co-occurrence clusters were reported to appear linked to parvovirus B19, influenza, CMV and Epstein-Barr virus. In an earlier analysis of 500 to 650 of the donors, most TCR beta V segments appeared in productive rearrangements about 90% or about 30% of the time, broadly matching IMGT annotations. Compared with equally common non-associated chains, HLA-associated TCR beta chains in a later analysis were more clonally expanded and had lower generation probabilities. A further reported finding was that TCR beta sequences accurately predicted the HLA-A and HLA-B alleles for most subjects in the first cohort. Strong co-occurrence of HLA alleles, especially DR and DQ, made assigning TCR associations to individual alleles difficult. A later analysis found that TCR association rates varied across HLA loci, with DRB1 alleles showing the most associated TCRs and HLA-C alleles the fewest. It was suggested by the authors that the approach could potentially be generalized to other disease states and immunological phenotypes. Because HLA typing was missing for some donors at each locus, association tests included only the typed subset. At a false discovery rate of 0.05, a later analysis linked about 17,000 TCR beta sequences to specific HLA alleles. Roughly uniform sequencing depth across donors was assumed in presence/absence analyses, although this assumption may not hold. Because counts were too low, about 18 rarely observed V segments, including chromosome 9 orphons, were left out of the earlier analysis of over 550 of the donors. Correlated functional status among segregating V segments might reflect linkage disequilibrium, but an unknown experimental factor could not be ruled out. Most TCR sequences were observed very rarely across donors, whereas some public TCRs were present in many individuals.

Reading the germline V gene gives CDR1 SQVTM and CDR2 ANQGSEA. V loses 3 bases of germline sequence and J loses 1 base, and the interval between the two ends is 7 bases. Its CDR3 holds 12 amino acids, cysteine through phenylalanine. Only CDR3 DNA is held: 36 bases, read in frame from base 1. Library creation used the immunoSEQ multiplex PCR assay. The multiplex PCR relied on a mix of 60 forward primers for TCR Vbeta segments and 13 reverse primers for TCR Jbeta segments. A multiplex PCR assay on genomic DNA amplified the CDR3 region of rearranged TCR beta genes. Amplified TCR beta libraries were sequenced as 87-base-pair reads on the Illumina HiSeq System. The authors processed their data as follows. A later analysis counted tens of millions of unique TCR beta chains across the 650 to 700 repertoires, and around 12 million of these chains were shared by at least two donors. A nearest-neighbor algorithm error-corrected the raw reads and collapsed the reads into unique sequences, merging closely related sequences to remove PCR and sequencing errors. Alignment of CDR3 sequences to IMGT reference sequences was used to assign V, D and J gene segments. For a sequence to be retained, at least a six-nucleotide match to both a V gene segment and a J gene segment was required. A rearrangement was called productive if the CDR3 had no stop codons and remained in frame with V and J, and every other rearrangement was called non-productive. Following IMGT convention, CDR3 was defined as the stretch from the second conserved V-encoded cysteine to the conserved J-encoded phenylalanine. The earlier analysis of some 540 of the donors excluded any sequence lacking an unambiguous match to a single V gene segment. In an earlier analysis of approximately 500 of the donors, a V segment was called functional when productive rearrangements were above 56.7%, and segregating when the standard deviation between donors exceeded 5%. A statistical classification framework was developed to diagnose cytomegalovirus status using the catalog of TCR beta chain sequences. A later analysis assigned V and J genes by comparing TCR nucleotide sequences with IMGT/GENE-DB human TR gene sequences. A later analysis assigned CDR3 sequences and most-parsimonious VDJ recombination scenarios with the TCRdist pipeline. In a later analysis, each TCR beta chain was defined by its CDR3 amino acid sequence together with its V-gene family, and reads without a unique V-gene family were excluded. As a way to deal with suspected cross-contamination and a sequencing artifact, a later analysis dropped roughly 620 nucleotide sequences that were highly shared and had low generation probability. For each public chain, a later analysis derived a clonal expansion index from normalized ranks of inferred template counts within each repertoire. Generation probabilities in a later analysis came from a VDJ recombination model fitted to out-of-frame rearrangements, and those results were checked against IGoR. In a later analysis, TCR-TCR, TCR-HLA and TCR-CMV co-occurrence was scored with hypergeometric tests, and a repertoire-size bias correction was applied to TCR pairs. A later analysis estimated false discovery rates by permuting HLA or CMV assignments 20 times. In a later analysis, co-occurring TCRs were grouped using DBSCAN, and TCRdist sequence similarity was added for clustering within HLA-allele-positive subsets. Repertoires with fewer than 30,000 or more than 120,000 public chains were left out of co-occurrence clustering, as were about 5 repertoires with anomalous nucleotide sharing. TCRdb carries this immuneACCESS record with in-frame sequences only. Its versions omit some clonotypes, under half of them owing to an unresolved V gene in the studies checked, with the rest unexplained. V, J and clone size are taken as reported in that table, and D and trimming were inferred from the DNA itself. The sample has more than 80,000 clones on record, over 70% of them singletons. The ten largest clones represent less than 6.5% of the sample.

The cohort comprised 666 healthy bone marrow donors. At the time of sampling, all cohort members were nominally healthy, though unrecorded immune exposures were likely present. The donor tested CMV seropositive, placing the donor among the 289 seropositive members of the cohort. Every donor gave a peripheral blood sample, and the peripheral blood mononuclear cells from that sample were used for TCR beta sequencing. The Qiagen DNeasy Blood Extraction Kit was used to extract genomic DNA from the blood cell samples. A note on this clone: Its target antigen remains unknown. No base-level quality is on record; no much larger clone is a single base apart.

This receptor was taken from a man in his late teens or twenties in good health and CMV-seropositive. Sequencing was carried out using PBMCs. The chain is assembled from TRBV29-1 and TRBJ2-7; no D gene is confidently identified. The nucleotides are TGCAGCGTTGAGGTCGGTTCCTACGAGCAGTACTTC. The encoded protein is CSVEVGSYEQYF.